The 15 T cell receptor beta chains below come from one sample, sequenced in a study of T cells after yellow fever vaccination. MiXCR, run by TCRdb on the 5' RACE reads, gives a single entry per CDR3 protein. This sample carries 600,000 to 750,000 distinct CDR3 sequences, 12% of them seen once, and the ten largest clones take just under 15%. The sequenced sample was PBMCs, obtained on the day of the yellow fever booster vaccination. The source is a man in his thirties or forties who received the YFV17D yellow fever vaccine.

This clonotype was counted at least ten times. The CDR3 loop reads CSVVGGYEQYF. The CDR3, as DNA: TGCAGCGTTGTAGGAGGCTACGAGCAGTACTTC. V is TRBV29-1 and J is TRBJ2-7; tentative D call: TRBD2 (5 bases). The CDR3 length is 11 residues. V lost 4 bases to trimming and J lost 3 bases, with 7 bases between them. Germline assignment: CDR1 SQVTM and CDR2 ANQGSEA.

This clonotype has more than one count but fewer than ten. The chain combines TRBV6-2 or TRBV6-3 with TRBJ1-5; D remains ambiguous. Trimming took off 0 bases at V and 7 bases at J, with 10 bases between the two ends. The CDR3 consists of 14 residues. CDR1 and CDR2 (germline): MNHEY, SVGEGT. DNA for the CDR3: TGTGCCAGCAGTTACTCGCCCGGCGGGCAGCCCCAGCATTTT. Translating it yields CASSYSPGGQPQHF.

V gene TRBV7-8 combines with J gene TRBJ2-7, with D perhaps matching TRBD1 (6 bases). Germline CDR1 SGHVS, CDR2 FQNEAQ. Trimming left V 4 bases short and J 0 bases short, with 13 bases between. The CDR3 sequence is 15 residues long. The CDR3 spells CASSSPGVSSYEQYF. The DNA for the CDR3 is TGTGCCAGCAGCTCCCCAGGGGTGTCCTCCTACGAGCAGTACTTC. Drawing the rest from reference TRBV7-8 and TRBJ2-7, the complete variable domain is GAGVSQSPRYKVAKRGQDVALRCDPISGHVSLFWYQQALGQGPEFLTYFQNEAQLDKSGLPSDRFFAERPEGSVSTLKIQRTQQEDSAVYLCASSSPGVSSYEQYFGPGTRLTVT.

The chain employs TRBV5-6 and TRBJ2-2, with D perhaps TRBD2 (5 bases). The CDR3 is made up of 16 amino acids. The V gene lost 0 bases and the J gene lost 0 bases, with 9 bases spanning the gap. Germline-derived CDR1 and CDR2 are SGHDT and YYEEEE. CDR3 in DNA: TGTGCCAGCAGCTTGGCTGCGGGCCCGAACACCGGGGAGCTGTTTTTT. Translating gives CASSLAAGPNTGELFF.

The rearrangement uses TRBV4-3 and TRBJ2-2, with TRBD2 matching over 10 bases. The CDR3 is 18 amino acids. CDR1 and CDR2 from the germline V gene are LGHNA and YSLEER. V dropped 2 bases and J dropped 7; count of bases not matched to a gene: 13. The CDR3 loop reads CASSQKPLAGASSGELFF. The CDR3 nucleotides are TGCGCCAGCAGCCAAAAACCTCTAGCGGGAGCGAGTAGCGGGGAGCTGTTTTTT.

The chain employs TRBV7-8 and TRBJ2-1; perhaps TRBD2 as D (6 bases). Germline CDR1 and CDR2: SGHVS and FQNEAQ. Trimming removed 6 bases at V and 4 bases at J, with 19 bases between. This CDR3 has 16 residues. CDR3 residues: CASREGEGRGYNEQFF. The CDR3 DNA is TGTGCCAGCAGGGAGGGTGAGGGCCGGGGTTACAATGAGCAGTTCTTC.

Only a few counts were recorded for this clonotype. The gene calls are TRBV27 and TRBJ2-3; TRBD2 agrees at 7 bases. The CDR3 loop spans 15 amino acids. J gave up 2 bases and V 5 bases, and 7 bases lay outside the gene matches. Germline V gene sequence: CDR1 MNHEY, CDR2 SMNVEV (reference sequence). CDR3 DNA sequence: TGTGCCAGCAGTCCTCTAAGCGGGGACACAGATACGCAGTATTTT. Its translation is CASSPLSGDTDTQYF.

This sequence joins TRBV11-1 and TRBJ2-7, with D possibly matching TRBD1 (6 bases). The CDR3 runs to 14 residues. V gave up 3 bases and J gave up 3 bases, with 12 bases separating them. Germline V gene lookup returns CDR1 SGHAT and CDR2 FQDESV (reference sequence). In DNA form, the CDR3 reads TGTGCCAGCAGCTTCGGCAGGGGTAACTACGAGCAGTACTTC. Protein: CASSFGRGNYEQYF. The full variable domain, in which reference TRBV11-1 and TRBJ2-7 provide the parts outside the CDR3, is EAEVAQSPRYKITEKSQAVAFWCDPISGHATLYWYRQILGQGPELLVQFQDESVVDDSQLPKDRFSAERLKGVDSTLKIQPAELGDSAMYLCASSFGRGNYEQYFGPGTRLTVT.

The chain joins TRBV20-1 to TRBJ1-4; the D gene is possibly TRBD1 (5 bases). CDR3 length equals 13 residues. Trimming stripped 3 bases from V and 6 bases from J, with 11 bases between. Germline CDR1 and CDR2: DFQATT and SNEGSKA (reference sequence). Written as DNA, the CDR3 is TGCAGTGCTAGGGAAGGGGTAGATGAAAAACTGTTTTTT. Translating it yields CSAREGVDEKLFF.

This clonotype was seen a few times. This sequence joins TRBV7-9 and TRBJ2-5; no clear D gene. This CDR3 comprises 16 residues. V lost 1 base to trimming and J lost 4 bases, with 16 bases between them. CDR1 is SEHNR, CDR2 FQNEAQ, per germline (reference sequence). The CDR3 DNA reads TGTGCCAGCAGCTTAGATAGGAAACCCGGCGGAGAGACCCAGTACTTC. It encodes CASSLDRKPGGETQYF. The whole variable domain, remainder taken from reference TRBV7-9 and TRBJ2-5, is DTGVSQNPRHKITKRGQNVTFRCDPISEHNRLYWYRQTLGQGPEFLTYFQNEAQLEKSRLLSDRFSAERPKGSFSTLEIQRTEQGDSAMYLCASSLDRKPGGETQYFGPGTRLLVL.

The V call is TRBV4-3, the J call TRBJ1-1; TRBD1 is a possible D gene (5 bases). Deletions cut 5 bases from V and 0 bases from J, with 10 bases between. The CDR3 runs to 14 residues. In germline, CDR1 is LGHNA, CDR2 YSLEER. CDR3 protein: CASSISGLNTEAFF. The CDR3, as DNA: TGCGCCAGCAGCATCTCAGGGTTGAACACTGAAGCTTTCTTT.

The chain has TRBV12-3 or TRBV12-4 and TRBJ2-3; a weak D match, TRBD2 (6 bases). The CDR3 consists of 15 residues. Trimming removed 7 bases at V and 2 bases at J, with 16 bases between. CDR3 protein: CASTRSGFNTDTQYF. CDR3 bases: TGTGCCAGCACCCGAAGCGGGTTTAACACAGATACGCAGTATTTT.

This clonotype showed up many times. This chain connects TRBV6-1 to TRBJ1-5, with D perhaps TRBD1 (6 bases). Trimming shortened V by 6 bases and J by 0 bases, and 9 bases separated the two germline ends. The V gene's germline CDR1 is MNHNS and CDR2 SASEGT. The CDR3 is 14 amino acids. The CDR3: CASRQGYSNQPQHF. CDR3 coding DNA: TGTGCCAGCAGACAGGGTTATAGCAATCAGCCCCAGCATTTT.

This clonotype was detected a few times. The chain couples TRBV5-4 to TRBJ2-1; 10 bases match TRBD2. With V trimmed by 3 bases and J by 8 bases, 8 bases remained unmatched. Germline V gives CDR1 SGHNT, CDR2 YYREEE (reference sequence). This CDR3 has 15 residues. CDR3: CASSWSGRAVHEQFF. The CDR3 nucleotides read TGTGCCAGCAGCTGGAGCGGGAGGGCGGTCCATGAGCAGTTCTTC.

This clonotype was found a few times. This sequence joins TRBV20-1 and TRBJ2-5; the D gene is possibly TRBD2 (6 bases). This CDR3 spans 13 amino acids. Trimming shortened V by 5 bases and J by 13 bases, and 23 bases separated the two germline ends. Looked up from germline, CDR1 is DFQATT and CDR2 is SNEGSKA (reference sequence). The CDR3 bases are TGCAGTGCTCGCTATAGCGGAGAGGTTTCAGGGTACTTC. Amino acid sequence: CSARYSGEVSGYF.